The subject of this entry is one T cell receptor beta chain. V lost 4 bases, J lost 3 bases, and 10 bases stayed unmatched. The CDR3 has 16 residues. Germline CDR1 reads SGHRS; CDR2 reads YFSETQ. As originally analysed: The authors estimated nucleated cell counts from reference gene primer amplification. Profiled with immunoSEQ multiplex PCR; TCRdb holds only in-frame clones, not every one. That table furnishes V, J and clone size, whereas the DNA furnished D and trimming. The sample consists of roughly 160,000 clones, about 80% of them appearing once. The sample originates from a study of blood T cell repertoires in COVID-19. Study summary: T cells, B-cell-depleted T cells, or PBMCs supplied cDNA or gDNA.

The sequenced material came from peripheral blood. The clonotype was recovered from a man between 65 and 79 years old with active or convalescent COVID-19. The chain employs TRBV5-1 and TRBJ2-7; 10 nucleotides match TRBD1. The DNA of the CDR3 is TGCGCCAGCAGCCTCGGAGGGACAGGGGCCAGCTACGAGCAGTACTTC. It encodes CASSLGGTGASYEQYF. Complete variable domain (other parts from reference TRBV5-1 and TRBJ2-7): KAGVTQTPRYLIKTRGQQVTLSCSPISGHRSVSWYQQTPGQGLQFLFEYFSETQRNKGNFPGRFSGRQFSNSRSEMNVSTLELGDSALYLCASSLGGTGASYEQYFGPGTRLTVT.